This TCR beta chain was found in a study of vaccination and CD4 T cells after COVID-19. Background on the study: Overlapping spike peptides of SARS-CoV-2, HCoV-NL63, HCoV-OC43 and HCoV-229E stimulated the cells. Control cultures were given a CEFX pool, an HIV-1 Nef pool, or no peptide.

Treatment: approximately nine-day PBMC culture with coronavirus spike peptide pools or control peptides (ViraFEST assay). Gathered ahead of the COVID-19 pandemic (2011-2018) were the CD4+ T cells of the unexposed donor. Medium was half-exchanged with fresh IL-2 medium on days 3 and 7. Sequencing of the DNA from cultured CD4+ T cells was carried out with the Oncomine TCR Beta short-read assay. Once CD4+ T cells had been cultured, genomic DNA was extracted from them. One entry per CDR3 protein results from TCRdb running MiXCR on the PCR reads. The sample carries some 8,900 distinct CDR3 sequences, about 35% recorded once. Points on this clonotype: Its antigen is as yet unknown.

CDR3 length: 15 residues. Germline CDR1 LNHDA, CDR2 SQIVND (reference sequence). The V gene end was trimmed by 5 bases and the J gene end by 3 bases; junction bases not matched to a gene: 7. The rearrangement joins TRBV19 to TRBJ2-1; 7 bases match TRBD2. This TCR came from a human donor in good health. Sequencing was done on a sample of CD4+ T cells from blood, cultured in vitro. The CDR3 loop reads CASSPSGANYNEQFF. The CDR3 bases are TGTGCCAGTAGTCCTAGCGGAGCTAACTACAATGAGCAGTTCTTC.